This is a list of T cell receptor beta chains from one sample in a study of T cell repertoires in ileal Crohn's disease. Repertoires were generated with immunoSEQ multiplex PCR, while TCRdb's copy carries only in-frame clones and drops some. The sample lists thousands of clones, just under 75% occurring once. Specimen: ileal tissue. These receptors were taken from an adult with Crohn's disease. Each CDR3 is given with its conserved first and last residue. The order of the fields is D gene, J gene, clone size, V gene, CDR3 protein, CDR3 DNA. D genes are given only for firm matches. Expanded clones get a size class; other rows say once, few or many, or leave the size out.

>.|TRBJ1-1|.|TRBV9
CASSLLIFGEAFF
TGTGCCAGCAGCCTTTTGATCTTCGGTGAAGCTTTCTTT
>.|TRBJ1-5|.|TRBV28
CASSSNKPQHF
TGTGCCAGCAGTTCCAACAAGCCCCAGCATTTT
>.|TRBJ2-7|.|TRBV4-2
CASSQTATYEQYF
TGTGCCAGCAGCCAGACTGCTACCTACGAGCAGTACTTC
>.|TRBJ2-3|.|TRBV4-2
CASSRAGRSSTDTQYF
TGTGCCAGCAGTCGCGCGGGGAGGTCTAGCACAGATACGCAGTATTTT
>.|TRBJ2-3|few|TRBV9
CASSVERGPGGQYF
TGTGCCAGCAGCGTAGAGAGGGGTCCCGGGGGGCAGTATTTT
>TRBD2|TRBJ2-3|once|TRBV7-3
CASSKPLGLAGVSDTQYF
TGTGCCAGCAGCAAACCCCTTGGGCTAGCGGGAGTCTCAGATACGCAGTATTTT
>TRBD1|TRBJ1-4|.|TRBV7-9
CASSAGQGNEKLFF
TGTGCCAGCAGCGCGGGACAGGGCAATGAAAAACTGTTTTTT
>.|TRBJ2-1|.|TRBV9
CASSSPSESSYNEQFF
TGTGCCAGCAGCTCCCCTAGCGAAAGCTCCTACAATGAGCAGTTCTTC
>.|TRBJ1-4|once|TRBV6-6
CASSYSKGAKLFF
TGTGCCAGCAGTTACTCGAAGGGCGCGAAACTGTTTTTT
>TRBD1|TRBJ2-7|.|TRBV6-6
CASGQGLAASYEQYF
TGTGCCAGCGGACAGGGGCTAGCGGCTTCCTACGAGCAGTACTTC
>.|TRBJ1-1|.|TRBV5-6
CASSLYGVEMNTEAFF
TGTGCCAGCAGCTTGTATGGAGTAGAGATGAACACTGAAGCTTTCTTT
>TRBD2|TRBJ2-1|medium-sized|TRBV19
CASSIKAGAGNEQFF
TGTGCCAGTAGTATCAAAGCGGGGGCGGGGAATGAGCAGTTCTTC
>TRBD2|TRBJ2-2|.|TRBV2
CASRLSSGNTGELFF
TGTGCCAGCAGGTTGTCTAGCGGGAACACCGGGGAGCTGTTTTTT
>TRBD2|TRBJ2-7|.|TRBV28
CASQGSGSSYEQYF
TGTGCCAGCCAGGGCAGCGGGAGTTCCTACGAGCAGTACTTC
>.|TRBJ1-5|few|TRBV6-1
CASSEGEVGNQPQHF
TGTGCCAGCAGTGAGGGGGAGGTAGGCAATCAGCCCCAGCATTTT
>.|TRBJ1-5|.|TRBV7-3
CASSLRGGGYNQPQHF
TGTGCCAGCAGCTTAAGGGGGGGAGGATACAATCAGCCCCAGCATTTT
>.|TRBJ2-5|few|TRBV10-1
CAIGGTYGVAETQYF
TGCGCCATAGGGGGTACCTATGGGGTAGCCGAGACCCAGTACTTC
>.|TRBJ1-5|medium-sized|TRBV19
CASSPRGEGNQPQHF
TGTGCCAGTAGTCCCAGGGGAGAGGGCAATCAGCCCCAGCATTTT
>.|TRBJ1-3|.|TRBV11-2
CASSRSWAGNTIYF
TGTGCCAGCAGCAGATCGTGGGCTGGAAACACCATATATTTT
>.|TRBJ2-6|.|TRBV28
CASSFAPGRISSGANVLTF
TGTGCCAGCAGTTTTGCCCCTGGACGGATAAGCTCTGGGGCCAACGTCCTGACTTTC
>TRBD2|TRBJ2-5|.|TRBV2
CASSETSGRVKTQYF
TGTGCCAGCAGTGAAACTAGCGGGAGGGTTAAGACCCAGTACTTC
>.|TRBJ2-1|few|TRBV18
CASSPTAGIGLQSSYNEQFF
TGTGCCAGCTCACCAACGGCAGGCATAGGCCTCCAGAGCTCCTACAATGAGCAGTTCTTC
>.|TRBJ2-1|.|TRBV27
CASSIGKSEQFF
TGTGCCAGCAGTATAGGTAAAAGTGAGCAGTTCTTC
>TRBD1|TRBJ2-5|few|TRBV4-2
CASSQGSGGWGETQYF
TGTGCCAGCAGCCAAGGGTCAGGGGGATGGGGGGAGACCCAGTACTTC
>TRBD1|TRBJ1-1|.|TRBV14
CASSPNRGRGTEAFF
TGTGCCAGCAGCCCCAACAGGGGAAGGGGCACTGAAGCTTTCTTT
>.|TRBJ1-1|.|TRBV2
CASSRRGGRDTEAFF
TGTGCCAGCAGTCGAAGGGGGGGGCGGGACACTGAAGCTTTCTTT
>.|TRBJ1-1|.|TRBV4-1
CASSQHGTGDRNTEAFF
TGCGCCAGCAGCCAACACGGCACGGGAGACAGGAACACTGAAGCTTTCTTT
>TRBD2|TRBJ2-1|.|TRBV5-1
CASSLGTGASGRASEQFF
TGCGCCAGCAGCTTGGGCACAGGGGCTAGCGGGAGGGCGTCTGAGCAGTTCTTC
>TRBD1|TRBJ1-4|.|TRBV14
CASSRMGQGQIFTNEKLFF
TGTGCCAGCAGCCGGATGGGACAGGGTCAGATATTCACTAATGAAAAACTGTTTTTT
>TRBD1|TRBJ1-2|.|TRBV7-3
CASSPDRGDYGYTF
TGTGCCAGCAGCCCGGACAGGGGGGACTATGGCTACACCTTC
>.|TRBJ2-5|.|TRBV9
CASSVESRQETQYF
TGTGCCAGCAGCGTAGAAAGCAGGCAAGAGACCCAGTACTTC
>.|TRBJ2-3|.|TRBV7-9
CASSRPGTDTQYF
TGTGCCAGCAGCCGGCCTGGCACAGATACGCAGTATTTT